The clone carrying this T cell receptor (beta chain) was seen many times. Its target is unknown. Amplification of TCR beta CDR3 regions was performed using RNA transcripts as template. When the TCR CDR3 underwent first-round RT-PCR, the HTBI primer set was used. TCRdb reanalysed the multiplex PCR reads using MiXCR and keeps one entry per CDR3 protein. The repertoire includes around 350,000 distinct CDR3 sequences, roughly 15% of them detected once, and around 20% sits in the top ten. The CDR3 has 15 amino acids. CDR1 is SEHNR and CDR2 is FQNEAQ in the germline V gene (reference sequence). V lost 2 bases to trimming and J lost 4 bases; unmatched junction nucleotides: 3. The sample belongs to a study of T cells in Graves' hyperthyroidism and ophthalmopathy. Study-level background: Blood was drawn when the patient was first diagnosed and still untreated. Notes on the study in general: Most thyroid clonotypes that were expanded above 0.001 also turned up in blood.

PBMCs were sourced from roughly 10 ml fresh peripheral blood. V and J are TRBV7-9 and TRBJ2-3; 10 bases map to TRBD1. The sequence derives from a woman younger than 45 with Graves' ophthalmopathy. The sequenced sample consisted of blood. CDR3 amino acids: CASSLRDRGPDTQYF. As DNA, the CDR3 is TGTGCCAGCAGCTTACGGGACAGGGGACCAGATACGCAGTATTTT. The whole variable domain, filled in from reference TRBV7-9 and TRBJ2-3, reads DTGVSQNPRHKITKRGQNVTFRCDPISEHNRLYWYRQTLGQGPEFLTYFQNEAQLEKSRLLSDRFSAERPKGSFSTLEIQRTEQGDSAMYLCASSLRDRGPDTQYFGPGTRLTVL.